This entry features one T cell receptor (beta chain) sequence. The antigen is not known. These data belong to a study of T cell responses to AZD1222 COVID-19 vaccine. Study-level findings and limits: There were repertoire samples only from the period after the peak T cell response. Clonal diversity was possibly underestimated; the donors were predominantly white British and more often female.

Method: immunoSEQ multiplex PCR; TCRdb's copy keeps in-frame clones and lacks some. Here the sample spans some 150,000 clones, around 90% being singletons. V lost 3 bases and J 4 bases, leaving 6 bases between the germline ends. This CDR3 spans 13 amino acids. Per germline, CDR1 SGHNT and CDR2 YENEEA. The chain couples TRBV11-3 to TRBJ2-2; D not resolved. This material consisted of peripheral blood, taken 28 days after the second dose of the MenACWY control vaccine. This receptor was taken from an adult who received the MenACWY meningococcal vaccine as a control. The CDR3: CASSFDITGELFF. CDR3 sequence (DNA): TGTGCCAGCAGCTTCGATATCACCGGGGAGCTGTTTTTT.